The 23 T cell receptor beta chains given below trace back to one sample, sequenced in a study of CD8 T cells in Susac syndrome. When the RNA was reverse transcribed, random hexamers were used with an input of roughly 0.45 to 1 ug. TCRdb used MiXCR to reprocess the immunoSEQ multiplex PCR reads, holding one entry per CDR3 protein. The sample carries 140,000 to 150,000 distinct CDR3 sequences, 95% recorded once. The sample consisted of CD4+ T cells from PBMCs. All receptors come from a human donor with Susac syndrome.

The chain employs TRBV12-3 or TRBV12-4 and TRBJ2-2; 9 positions agree with TRBD1. V was pared by 6 bases and J by 2 bases, with 1 base of the junction left unmatched. The CDR3 consists of 14 residues. The CDR3 is CASRGQGNTGELFF. The CDR3 nucleotides are TGTGCCAGCAGGGGACAGGGAAACACCGGGGAGCTGTTTTTT.

The chain employs TRBV19 and TRBJ1-4; D is ambiguous. In germline, CDR1 is LNHDA, CDR2 SQIVND (reference sequence). The CDR3 totals 11 residues. Trimming stripped 9 bases from V and 10 bases from J, with 12 bases between. In DNA, the CDR3 is TGTGCCAGCTCCTCCCCGGGAAAACTGTTTTTT. Its translation is CASSSPGKLFF.

The genes are TRBV20-1 and TRBJ2-5, with 7 bases lining up with TRBD2. The germline V gene encodes CDR1 DFQATT and CDR2 SNEGSKA (reference sequence). V gave up 6 bases and J gave up 5 bases; unmatched junction bases: 3. The length of the CDR3 is 11 residues. The CDR3 protein is CSAWEGETQYF. In DNA form, the CDR3 reads TGCAGTGCATGGGAGGGGGAGACCCAGTACTTC.

The rearrangement uses TRBV5-1 and TRBJ1-1; no reliable D call. The CDR3 runs 13 residues. Germline CDR1 SGHRS, CDR2 YFSETQ. The germline V and J ends were trimmed by 2 bases and 3 bases, with 8 bases remaining between them. The CDR3 reads CASSFYTDTEAFF. CDR3 coding DNA: TGCGCCAGCAGCTTCTACACAGACACTGAAGCTTTCTTT.

The chain joins TRBV11-2 to TRBJ2-7, with 7 bases identical to TRBD2. J gave up 2 bases and V 4 bases, and 11 bases lay outside the gene matches. This CDR3 comprises 16 residues. CDR1 is SGHAT, CDR2 FQNNGV, per germline. The CDR3 nucleotides are TGTGCCAGCAGCTCGCGGGGGAGAAGGCTTCCCTACGAGCAGTACTTC. Translated: CASSSRGRRLPYEQYF.

The V and J genes are TRBV12-3 or TRBV12-4 and TRBJ2-3; D might be TRBD2 (7 bases). There are 13 residues in the CDR3. Trimming removed 8 bases at V and 8 bases at J, with 17 bases between. The CDR3 DNA follows: TGTGCCAGCTGGGGGGGGGCTGGGGGTACGCAGTATTTT. This encodes CASWGGAGGTQYF.

The V gene is TRBV29-1, the J gene TRBJ2-1; TRBD1 aligns across 10 bases. Germline CDR1 reads SQVTM; CDR2 reads ANQGSEA. V dropped 7 bases and J dropped 7; count of bases not matched to a gene: 10. This CDR3 has 14 residues. CDR3 loop: CSALRQGAGNEQFF. The CDR3 DNA reads TGCAGCGCGTTGAGACAGGGGGCTGGTAATGAGCAGTTCTTC.

The chain employs TRBV2 and TRBJ1-6, with 8 bases matching TRBD1. This CDR3 has 15 amino acids. The germline V gene encodes CDR1 SNHLY and CDR2 FYNNEI. Unmatched junction bases numbered 4, after V lost 2 bases and J lost 7 bases. The CDR3, as DNA: TGTGCCAGCAGTGAAAGGCAGGGGGCCAATTCACCCCTCCACTTT. It encodes CASSERQGANSPLHF.

The chain carries TRBV29-1 and TRBJ2-7; unclear D gene. CDR3 size: 13 residues. V lost 3 bases to trimming and J lost 4 bases, with 13 bases between them. Germline values: CDR1 SQVTM, CDR2 ANQGSEA. The CDR3 nucleotides read TGCAGCGTTGAGTTGGCCTCCGGGTACGAGCAGTACTTC. It codes for CSVELASGYEQYF.

This clonotype was detected only once. V usage is TRBV2 and J usage is TRBJ1-6; D gene ambiguous. The CDR3 length is 14 residues. The V end lost 6 bases, the J end lost 2 bases, and 8 bases lay between the germline ends. Germline-derived CDR1 and CDR2 are SNHLY and FYNNEI. The CDR3 sequence: CASSGVAYNSPLHF. The CDR3 nucleotides are TGTGCCAGCAGCGGAGTAGCCTATAATTCACCCCTCCACTTT.

The chain links TRBV20-1 to TRBJ2-7, with a weak D call TRBD2 (5 bases). CDR3 length equals 13 residues. Germline CDR1 is DFQATT and CDR2 is SNEGSKA (reference sequence). CDR3: CRVSSGSSYEQYF. For the CDR3, the DNA is TGCAGAGTCAGCTCGGGGAGCTCCTACGAGCAGTACTTC.

This chain connects TRBV6-5 to TRBJ2-2, with 7 bases aligning to TRBD1. The CDR3 sequence is 14 residues long. Per the germline V gene, CDR1 is MNHEY and CDR2 is SVGAGI. The V gene end was trimmed by 8 bases and the J gene end by 0 bases; junction bases not matched to a gene: 3. The CDR3 here is CASRGQSNTGELFF. In DNA form, the CDR3 reads TGTGCCAGCCGGGGACAGTCGAACACCGGGGAGCTGTTTTTT.

As for this clonotype: The junction departs from germline at one end; a sequencing error may be responsible. This rearrangement joins TRBV5-6 to TRBJ1-2; D not resolved. The CDR3 runs 11 residues. CDR1 and CDR2 (germline): SGHDT, YYEEEE. CDR3 DNA: TGTGCCAGCAGCTTCCGGGATGGCAACACCTTC. Translating gives CASSFRDGNTF.

V usage is TRBV9 and J usage is TRBJ1-1; the D gene is possibly TRBD1 (6 bases). The CDR3 extends over 15 amino acids. The germline V gene encodes CDR1 SGDLS and CDR2 YYNGEE. Trimming took 4 bases from V and 1 from J, leaving 14 bases between them. This CDR3 is CASSQGRVRNTEAFF. CDR3 coding DNA: TGTGCCAGCAGCCAGGGGAGGGTGAGGAACACTGAAGCTTTCTTT.

The rearrangement uses TRBV15 and TRBJ2-3, with 10 positions matching TRBD2. Germline CDR1 and CDR2: LNHNV and YYDKDF (reference sequence). There are 17 residues in the CDR3. The V and J ends lost 5 bases and 3 bases, in that order; junction bases with no gene match: 11. The CDR3 nucleotides read TGTGCCACCAGCTGGACTTCACCGGGACTAGCGACAGATACGCAGTATTTT. It translates to CATSWTSPGLATDTQYF.

The chain uses TRBV7-2 and TRBJ1-4; no firm D call. Per the germline V gene, CDR1 is SGHTA and CDR2 is FQGNSA. Trimming stripped 4 bases from V and 4 bases from J, with 13 bases between. The CDR3 length is 15 residues. The CDR3 region is CASSSPGPFNEKLFF. The DNA of the CDR3 is TGTGCCAGCAGCTCTCCCGGGCCTTTTAATGAAAAACTGTTTTTT.

The gene calls are TRBV10-3 and TRBJ2-7; D not certain. Germline values: CDR1 ENHRY, CDR2 SYGVKD. The CDR3 covers 11 residues. The V end lost 2 bases, the J end lost 9 bases, and 8 bases lay between the germline ends. The CDR3 protein is CAISEQRAQYF. The DNA of the CDR3 is TGTGCCATCAGTGAGCAACGGGCGCAGTACTTC.

V gene TRBV6-5 combines with J gene TRBJ1-1, with 10 bases identical to TRBD1. The CDR3 spans 15 residues. Germline V lookup: CDR1 MNHEY, CDR2 SVGAGI. V shed 5 bases, J shed 5 bases, and the junction held 8 bases outside the gene matches. Written as DNA, the CDR3 is TGTGCCAGCAGTCCCTCGACAGGGGGCAGGACTGAAGCTTTCTTT. Translation gives CASSPSTGGRTEAFF.

The chain links TRBV2 to TRBJ1-5; D perhaps matches TRBD1 (5 bases). V was clipped by 4 bases and J by 6 bases, with 13 bases between them. CDR1 SNHLY and CDR2 FYNNEI come from the germline V gene. The CDR3 runs to 14 residues. CDR3 coding DNA: TGTGCCAGCAGTGCCTTGCAGGGCCCTCAGCCCCAGCATTTT. It is translated as CASSALQGPQPQHF.

V is TRBV20-1 and J is TRBJ2-1; D not resolved. Trimming shortened V by 7 bases and J by 4 bases, and 17 bases separated the two germline ends. This CDR3 is built from 14 residues. Germline V gene sequence: CDR1 DFQATT, CDR2 SNEGSKA (reference sequence). The CDR3 sequence: CSGVPGASYNEQFF. The CDR3 DNA follows: TGCAGTGGGGTTCCGGGTGCTAGTTACAATGAGCAGTTCTTC.

The genes are TRBV6-6 and TRBJ2-3; 7 positions agree with TRBD1. V shed 10 bases and J 4 bases; nucleotides not matched to a gene: 11. Germline V CDR1 and CDR2: MNHNY, SVGAGI (reference sequence). This CDR3 has 14 residues. In DNA, the CDR3 is TGTGCCACCAACCTACAGGGGAAGGCAGATACGCAGTATTTT. Translation: CATNLQGKADTQYF.

V and J are TRBV5-4 and TRBJ2-3, with 8 nucleotides matching TRBD1. Per germline, CDR1 SGHNT and CDR2 YYREEE (reference sequence). The V and J ends lost 0 bases and 1 base, in that order; junction bases with no gene match: 7. The CDR3 extends over 17 amino acids. The CDR3 bases are TGTGCCAGCAGCTTGGAAGGAACAGGGGGAGGCACAGATACGCAGTATTTT. Its protein product is CASSLEGTGGGTDTQYF.

This chain uses TRBV12-3 or TRBV12-4 with TRBJ1-2; D remains ambiguous. V dropped 1 base and J dropped 4 bases, with 7 bases sitting between them. The CDR3 consists of 13 residues. CDR3 sequence: CASSLDRSYGYTF. CDR3 sequence (DNA): TGTGCCAGCAGTTTAGACAGATCCTATGGCTACACCTTC.